The clone carrying this T cell receptor beta chain has ten or more counts. Its matching antigen is unknown. These data originate in a study of CD8 T cells in ankylosing spondylitis. Study outcomes and limitations: From matched ankylosing spondylitis synovial fluid, disease-linked clones were reportedly recovered at significantly enriched levels. It appeared that ankylosing spondylitis blood was characterized by a TCR beta motif of under ten highly homologous variants. Those disease-linked clones were CD8+; they were also relatively rare in peripheral blood.

Germline CDR1 and CDR2: SGHRS and YFSETQ. The CDR3 totals 15 residues. The V end was cut by 1 base, the J end by 8 bases, with 15 bases between. With molecular barcodes, quantitative 5'-RACE was used to make the TCR beta libraries. Each CDR3 protein is one row after TCRdb ran MiXCR on the 5' RACE reads. The sample consists of about 540,000 distinct CDR3 sequences, roughly 12% of them appearing once. The clonotype originates from a male donor with ankylosing spondylitis. The J gene is TRBJ1-4, the V gene TRBV5-1, with D tentatively TRBD1 (5 bases). Sequencing used blood, either unsorted or a sorted T cell fraction (not recorded which). DNA of the CDR3: TGCGCCAGCAGCTTGAGGCAGGGTCCGTGGGAAAAACTGTTTTTT. It codes for CASSLRQGPWEKLFF.